The rows below give T cell receptor beta chains drawn from one sample of a study of cytomegalovirus exposure and HLA in healthy donors. Only in-frame clones appear in the TCRdb table, and some are missing; sequencing was by immunoSEQ multiplex PCR. Seen here are about 110,000 clones, approximately 82% observed once, and the top ten hold 2% to 3%. The sequencing sample was made of PBMCs. The receptors were sampled from a man aged 35-49 years in good health and CMV-seronegative. CDR3s include the opening cysteine and the closing phenylalanine or tryptophan. A D gene is named only where the DNA matches it firmly. Clone size is given for some rows only: seen once, a few or many times, or a class if the clone is expanded.

v_gene	d_gene	abundance	j_gene	CDR3aa	CDR3nt
TRBV5-6	TRBD1	once	TRBJ1-6	CASSPRGQHNSPLHF	TGTGCCAGCAGTCCCCGGGGACAGCATAATTCACCCCTCCACTTT
TRBV6-1	.	.	TRBJ2-7	CASSELAGSRNEQYF	TGTGCCAGCAGTGAGCTGGCAGGGTCACGGAACGAGCAGTACTTC
TRBV2	TRBD1	.	TRBJ1-2	CASRPRGQANYGYTF	TGTGCCAGCAGACCCAGAGGACAGGCTAACTATGGCTACACCTTC
TRBV27	TRBD1	.	TRBJ2-1	CASSLGTAYNEQFF	TGTGCCAGCAGTTTGGGGACAGCCTACAATGAGCAGTTCTTC
TRBV5-1	TRBD1	.	TRBJ2-2	CASKDRGAGELFF	TGCGCCAGCAAGGACAGGGGTGCCGGGGAGCTGTTTTTT
TRBV19	.	.	TRBJ2-7	CASSIDDSSYEQYF	TGTGCCAGTAGTATAGATGACAGTTCCTACGAGCAGTACTTC
TRBV9	.	.	TRBJ2-1	CASTPGGRLIYNEQFF	TGTGCCAGCACCCCGGGGGGCCGACTCATTTACAATGAGCAGTTCTTC
TRBV7-2	TRBD1	.	TRBJ1-6	CASSIGQDPSALHF	TGTGCCAGCAGCATAGGACAGGACCCTTCGGCCCTCCACTTT
TRBV7-2	TRBD1	.	TRBJ2-7	CASSLAGTGAYEQYF	TGTGCCAGCAGCTTAGCGGGGACAGGAGCCTACGAGCAGTACTTC
TRBV18	TRBD1	.	TRBJ2-1	CASSPGTVSYNEQFF	TGTGCCAGCTCACCAGGGACAGTCTCCTACAATGAGCAGTTCTTC
TRBV14	TRBD1	.	TRBJ1-3	CASSPTGLTGPDTGNTIYF	TGTGCCAGCAGCCCGACAGGGCTGACTGGGCCTGACACCGGAAACACCATATATTTT
TRBV2	TRBD2	.	TRBJ2-2	CASGGGPNTGELFF	TGTGCCAGCGGCGGGGGGCCGAACACCGGGGAGCTGTTTTTT
TRBV5-1	TRBD1	.	TRBJ1-2	CASSRDSYYGYTF	TGCGCCAGCAGTAGGGACAGTTACTATGGCTACACCTTC
TRBV6-5	TRBD1	.	TRBJ2-2	CASRGQGKNTGELFF	TGTGCCAGCAGGGGACAGGGAAAGAACACCGGGGAGCTGTTTTTT
TRBV19	.	.	TRBJ2-3	CASSMMAQVSDTQYF	TGTGCCAGTAGCATGATGGCCCAAGTCTCAGATACGCAGTATTTT
TRBV11-2	.	once	TRBJ1-5	CASSSGQLNNQPQHF	TGTGCCAGCAGCAGTGGACAGCTTAACAATCAGCCCCAGCATTTT
TRBV2	TRBD1	.	TRBJ1-2	CASRENRGGYTF	TGTGCCAGCAGGGAGAACAGGGGAGGCTACACCTTC
TRBV19	TRBD1	.	TRBJ1-1	CASTNRGATMNTEAFF	TGTGCCAGTACGAACAGGGGCGCAACCATGAACACTGAAGCTTTCTTT
TRBV5-6	TRBD1	.	TRBJ1-2	CASSWGTGTYGYTF	TGTGCCAGCAGCTGGGGGACAGGGACCTATGGCTACACCTTC
TRBV18	TRBD1	.	TRBJ2-1	CASSPGTGYYNEQFF	TGTGCCAGCTCACCCGGGACAGGGTACTACAATGAGCAGTTCTTC
TRBV29-1	.	.	TRBJ2-7	CSVEFGSSYEQYF	TGCAGCGTTGAATTTGGGAGCTCCTACGAGCAGTACTTC
TRBV6-4	.	.	TRBJ2-3	CASSAGGPYGADTQYF	TGTGCCAGCAGTGCCGGGGGACCTTACGGGGCAGATACGCAGTATTTT
TRBV6-1	TRBD1	few	TRBJ1-2	CASRPGTGIYGYTF	TGTGCCAGCAGACCCGGGACAGGAATCTATGGCTACACCTTC
TRBV21-1	.	.	TRBJ2-7	CASSSRTGNEQYF	TGTGCCAGCAGCAGCCGGACAGGTAACGAGCAGTACTTC
TRBV5-1	TRBD2	.	TRBJ2-3	CASGSGGLGTDTQYF	TGCGCCAGTGGGAGCGGGGGGCTTGGCACAGATACGCAGTATTTT
TRBV7-6	TRBD1	few	TRBJ1-1	CASSRQGLPNTEAFF	TGTGCCAGCAGTCGACAGGGGTTGCCGAACACTGAAGCTTTCTTT
TRBV7-8	.	.	TRBJ1-6	CASSEQGYGNSPLHF	TGTGCCAGCAGCGAACAGGGTTATGGTAATTCACCCCTCCACTTT
TRBV6-1	.	.	TRBJ2-5	CAGGRPRETQYF	TGTGCCGGCGGGCGGCCAAGGGAGACCCAGTACTTC
TRBV7-2	.	.	TRBJ1-5	CASSSQGINQPQHF	TGTGCCAGCAGCTCCCAGGGAATCAATCAGCCCCAGCATTTT
TRBV7-9	TRBD1	.	TRBJ1-2	CASSLDRGLIGYTF	TGTGCCAGCAGCTTAGACAGGGGGCTGATTGGCTACACCTTC
TRBV7-6	.	.	TRBJ1-1	CASRELRGTGAFF	TGTGCCAGCAGGGAACTAAGGGGCACAGGAGCTTTCTTT
TRBV29-1	.	.	TRBJ2-5	CSVEGGTVFGQYF	TGCAGCGTTGAAGGCGGGACAGTCTTTGGGCAGTACTTC
TRBV4-1	TRBD2	.	TRBJ2-7	CASSFRTSGGYEQYF	TGCGCCAGCAGCTTCCGGACTAGCGGGGGCTACGAGCAGTACTTC
TRBV10-1	.	.	TRBJ2-7	CASSDLPYSGQYF	TGCGCCAGCAGCGACTTACCATATTCGGGGCAGTACTTC
TRBV5-1	.	.	TRBJ2-3	CASSSYGGDTQYF	TGCGCCAGCAGTTCCTATGGAGGGGATACGCAGTATTTT
TRBV29-1	.	.	TRBJ2-5	CSVDGGSGGVRTQYF	TGCAGCGTTGATGGGGGGTCAGGGGGTGTGCGGACCCAGTACTTC
TRBV18	TRBD1	.	TRBJ1-6	CASSPPGQPNSPLHF	TGTGCCAGCTCACCACCGGGACAGCCTAATTCACCCCTCCACTTT
TRBV6-5	TRBD1	.	TRBJ1-5	CASSSRGTAANQPQHF	TGTGCCAGCAGTTCCCGGGGGACAGCTGCTAATCAGCCCCAGCATTTT
TRBV6-5	TRBD1	few	TRBJ1-1	CASSRDRGRNTEAFF	TGTGCCAGCAGTAGAGACAGGGGGCGAAATACTGAAGCTTTCTTT
TRBV6-5	TRBD1	.	TRBJ1-1	CASSDGTGWTEAFF	TGTGCCAGCAGTGATGGGACAGGGTGGACTGAAGCTTTCTTT
TRBV10-3	.	few	TRBJ1-1	CAISESAQKAFF	TGTGCCATCAGTGAGTCGGCACAGAAAGCTTTCTTT
TRBV10-3	TRBD1	.	TRBJ1-2	CAISDRGAYYTF	TGTGCCATCTCTGACAGGGGCGCTTACTACACCTTC
TRBV5-1	.	.	TRBJ2-3	CASSLGGRADTQYF	TGCGCCAGCAGCTTGGGAGGGAGAGCAGATACGCAGTATTTT
TRBV6-4	TRBD2	few	TRBJ2-3	CASSDTSGGADTQYF	TGTGCCAGCAGTGACACTAGCGGGGGGGCCGATACGCAGTATTTT
TRBV7-9	TRBD1	.	TRBJ1-2	CASSLAQGAQYYGYTF	TGTGCCAGCAGCTTGGCACAGGGGGCGCAGTACTATGGCTACACCTTC
TRBV7-3	.	.	TRBJ2-3	CASSLAGGFTDTQYF	TGTGCCAGCAGCTTAGCAGGCGGGTTCACAGATACGCAGTATTTT
TRBV5-1	TRBD1	.	TRBJ2-7	CASSLSRQGVGEQYF	TGCGCCAGCAGCTTGTCGCGACAGGGAGTAGGAGAGCAGTACTTC
TRBV7-9	.	.	TRBJ1-2	CSSSLVSGWIEGSSYGYTF	TGTTCCAGCAGCTTAGTCTCAGGGTGGATCGAAGGGTCCTCCTATGGCTACACCTTC
TRBV18	TRBD1	few	TRBJ2-7	CASSPSGTGSYEQYF	TGTGCCAGCTCACCGTCCGGGACAGGGTCCTACGAGCAGTACTTC
TRBV29-1	TRBD1	.	TRBJ1-2	CSARYRGFWGYTF	TGCAGCGCCCGTTACAGGGGGTTTTGGGGCTACACCTTC
TRBV7-8	TRBD2	.	TRBJ2-3	CASSPAGGLGDTQYF	TGTGCCAGCAGCCCAGCGGGGGGGCTTGGAGATACGCAGTATTTT